In this sample, the clone carrying this T cell receptor (beta chain) turned up a few times. The antigen remains undetermined. Isolated RNA was reverse transcribed into cDNA used as the sequencing template. Sequenced by immunoSEQ multiplex PCR; TCRdb stores in-frame clones only, minus some. The repertoire holds 150,000 or so clones, around 47% seen once, with about 6.4% in the top ten. This sample is part of a study of CD8+ T cells in alopecia areata. Notes on the study in general: Scalp samples also yield sequences of resident alphabeta T cells from normal skin.

V lost 0 bases, J lost 3 bases, and 7 bases lay in between. The length of the CDR3 is 14 residues. Germline V gives CDR1 SGHAT, CDR2 FQNNGV. Sequenced input: CD4+ T cells sorted from blood. V and J are TRBV11-2 and TRBJ2-3; D is perhaps TRBD2 (6 bases). The clonotype comes from a human donor with alopecia areata. The CDR3 DNA reads as TGTGCCAGCAGCTTAGATCGGGGGACAGATACGCAGTATTTT. It encodes CASSLDRGTDTQYF.